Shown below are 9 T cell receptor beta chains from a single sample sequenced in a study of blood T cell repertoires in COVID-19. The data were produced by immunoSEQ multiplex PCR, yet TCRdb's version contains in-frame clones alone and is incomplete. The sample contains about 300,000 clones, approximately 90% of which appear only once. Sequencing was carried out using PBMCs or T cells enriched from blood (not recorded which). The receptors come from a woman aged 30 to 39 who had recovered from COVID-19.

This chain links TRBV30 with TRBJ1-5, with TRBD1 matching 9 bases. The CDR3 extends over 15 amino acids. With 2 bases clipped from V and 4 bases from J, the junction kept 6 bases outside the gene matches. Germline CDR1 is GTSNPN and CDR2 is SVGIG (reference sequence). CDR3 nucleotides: TGTGCCTGGAGTTTGACAGGGGGTCCGAATCAGCCCCAGCATTTT. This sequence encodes CAWSLTGGPNQPQHF. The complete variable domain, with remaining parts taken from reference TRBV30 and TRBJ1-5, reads SQTIHQWPATLVQPVGSPLSLECTVEGTSNPNLYWYRQAAGRGLQLLFYSVGIGQISSEVPQNLSASRPQDRQFILSSKKLLLSDSGFYLCAWSLTGGPNQPQHFGDGTRLSIL.

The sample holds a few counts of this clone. The DNA of the CDR3 is TGTGCCTGGGTCGCCAAGGGGCACACCAATTCACCCCTCCACTTT. It is translated as CAWVAKGHTNSPLHF. The gene calls are TRBV30 and TRBJ1-6; the D gene is possibly TRBD1 (5 bases). The CDR3 covers 15 residues. Between the trimmed V and J ends, which lost 5 bases and 7 bases, there was a span of 18 bases. Germline V gene sequence: CDR1 GTSNPN, CDR2 SVGIG (reference sequence).

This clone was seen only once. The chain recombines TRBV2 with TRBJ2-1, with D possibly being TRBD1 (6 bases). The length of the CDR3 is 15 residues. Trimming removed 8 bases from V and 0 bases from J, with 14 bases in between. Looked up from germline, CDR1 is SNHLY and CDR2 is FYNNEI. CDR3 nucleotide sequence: TGTGCCAGCTATACCGGACAGAGCTCCTACAATGAGCAGTTCTTC. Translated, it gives CASYTGQSSYNEQFF.

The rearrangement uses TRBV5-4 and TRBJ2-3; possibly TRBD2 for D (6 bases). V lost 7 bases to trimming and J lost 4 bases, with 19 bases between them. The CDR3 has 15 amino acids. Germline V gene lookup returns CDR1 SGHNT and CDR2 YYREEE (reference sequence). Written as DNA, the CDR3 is TGTGCCAGCGCCAGAGAGGCGGGGAGAGCAGATACGCAGTATTTT. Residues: CASAREAGRADTQYF.

CDR3 sequence: CASSSLAGSNQPQHF. The CDR3 DNA sequence: TGTGCCAGCAGTTCCCTGGCGGGCAGCAATCAGCCCCAGCATTTT. The chain links TRBV27 to TRBJ1-5; D remains unclear. CDR3 length equals 15 residues. Per the germline V gene, CDR1 is MNHEY and CDR2 is SMNVEV (reference sequence). Trimming cost V 4 bases and J 1 base, with 11 bases left between them.

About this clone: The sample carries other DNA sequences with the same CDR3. CDR3 amino acids: CASSPQGAGQPQHF. The CDR3 region has the DNA TGTGCCAGCTCACCGCAGGGTGCAGGTCAGCCCCAGCATTTT. The V call is TRBV18, the J call TRBJ1-5; D possibly corresponds to TRBD1 (5 bases). This CDR3 is built from 14 residues. Germline loops: CDR1 KGHSH, CDR2 LQKENI. The germline V and J ends were trimmed by 3 bases and 6 bases, with 12 bases remaining between them.

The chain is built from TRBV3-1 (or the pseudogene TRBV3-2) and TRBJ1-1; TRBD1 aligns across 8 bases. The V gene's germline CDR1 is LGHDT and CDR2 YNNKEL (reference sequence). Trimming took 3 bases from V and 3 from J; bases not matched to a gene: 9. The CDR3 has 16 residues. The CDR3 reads CASSHDNWDRHTEAFF. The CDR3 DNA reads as TGTGCCAGCAGCCATGATAACTGGGACAGGCACACTGAAGCTTTCTTT.

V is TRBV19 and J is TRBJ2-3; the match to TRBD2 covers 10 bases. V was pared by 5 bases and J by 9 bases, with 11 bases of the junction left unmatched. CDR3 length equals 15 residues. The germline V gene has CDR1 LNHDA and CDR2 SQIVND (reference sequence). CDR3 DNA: TGTGCCAGTAGTCCGACTAGCGGGCCGGGGGGGACGCAGTATTTT. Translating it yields CASSPTSGPGGTQYF.

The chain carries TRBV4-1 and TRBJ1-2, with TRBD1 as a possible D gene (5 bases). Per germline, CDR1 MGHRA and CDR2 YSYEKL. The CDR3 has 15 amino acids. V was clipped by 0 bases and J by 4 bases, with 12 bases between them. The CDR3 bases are TGCGCCAGCAGCCAAGATATGGGGCCACTCTATGGCTACACCTTC. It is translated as CASSQDMGPLYGYTF.